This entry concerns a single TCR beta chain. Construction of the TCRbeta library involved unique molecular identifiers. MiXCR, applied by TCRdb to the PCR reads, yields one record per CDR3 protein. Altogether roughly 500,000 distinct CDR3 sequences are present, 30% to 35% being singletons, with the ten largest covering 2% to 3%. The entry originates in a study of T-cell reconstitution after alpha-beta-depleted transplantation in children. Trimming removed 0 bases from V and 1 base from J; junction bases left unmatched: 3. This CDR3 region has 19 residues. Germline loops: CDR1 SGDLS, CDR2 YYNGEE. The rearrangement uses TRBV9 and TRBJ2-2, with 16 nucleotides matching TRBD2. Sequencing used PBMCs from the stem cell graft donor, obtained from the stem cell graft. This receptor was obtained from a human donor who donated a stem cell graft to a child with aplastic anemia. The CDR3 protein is CASSVEGTSGRVNTGELFF. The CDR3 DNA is TGTGCCAGCAGCGTAGAGGGGACTAGCGGGAGGGTGAACACCGGGGAGCTGTTTTTT. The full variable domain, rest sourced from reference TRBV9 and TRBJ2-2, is DSGVTQTPKHLITATGQRVTLRCSPRSGDLSVYWYQQSLDQGLQFLIQYYNGEERAKGNILERFSAQQFPDLHSELNLSSLELGDSALYFCASSVEGTSGRVNTGELFFGEGSRLTVL.